Listed below are T cell receptor beta chains from one sample, sequenced in a study of T cell changes during pregnancy in multiple sclerosis. Sequencing was performed with immunoSEQ multiplex PCR; in TCRdb, only in-frame clones are kept and a portion is missing. The repertoire includes just under 65,000 clones, 90% of them detected once, and more than 2% sits in the top ten. The specimen comprised peripheral blood, sampled in the second trimester of pregnancy. Receptors were obtained from a female donor in good health, enrolled as a control in a pregnancy study. Each CDR3 is given with its conserved first and last residue.

V	J	CDR3
TRBV7-2	TRBJ2-2	CASSPGGTGGRGGELFF
TRBV6-5	TRBJ2-1	CASRERQGANEQFF
TRBV7-2	TRBJ1-1	CASSLRRGPQMNTEAFF
TRBV4-1	TRBJ1-6	CASSQDLETGGYNSPLHF
TRBV19	TRBJ2-3	CASSIAWGGARDTQYF
TRBV10-3	TRBJ2-7	CAIRDRGRGNEQYF
TRBV19	TRBJ2-7	CASSITSGRAYEQYF
TRBV5-1	TRBJ2-3	CASSLGDRGYTDTQYF
TRBV19	TRBJ2-5	CASSRSLQETQYF
TRBV7-8	TRBJ1-1	CASSPGTGLPEAFF
TRBV18	TRBJ1-4	CASSAGTGGNEKLFF
TRBV30	TRBJ1-2	CAWSRIRAAYGYTF
TRBV7-9	TRBJ1-2	CASSLEQGNGYTF
TRBV6-5	TRBJ2-5	CASSYNGGGPETQYF
TRBV11-2	TRBJ2-5	CASSLRQGGGETQYF
TRBV7-9	TRBJ1-1	CASSLGGDAEAFF
TRBV2	TRBJ1-1	CASRVVGQGEAFF
TRBV6-1	TRBJ2-2	CASRAGGSGELFF
TRBV18	TRBJ2-1	CASSPWGRGSYEQFF
TRBV28	TRBJ1-5	CASRTERQPQHF
TRBV10-2	TRBJ1-3	CASRSGGPGNTIYF
TRBV27	TRBJ2-7	CASSFFSGGAYEQYF
TRBV23-1	TRBJ2-2	CASSQTDRGGFRGELFF
TRBV25-1	TRBJ2-5	CASSEFRQGQETQYF
TRBV13	TRBJ2-1	CASSLVGGNYNEQFF
TRBV7-9	TRBJ1-2	CASSLVSGDGYTF
TRBV19	TRBJ1-6	CASSIEGFAPLHF
TRBV7-9	TRBJ2-7	CASSLLAAEQYF
TRBV9	TRBJ2-7	CASSVSGSRSYEQYF
TRBV27	TRBJ2-3	CASSLVLEPILPDTQYF
TRBV5-1	TRBJ1-1	CASSYRGNTEAFF
TRBV2	TRBJ1-1	CASSVDRGHYATEAFF
TRBV11-2	TRBJ2-1	CASSLEIGTSDINEQFF